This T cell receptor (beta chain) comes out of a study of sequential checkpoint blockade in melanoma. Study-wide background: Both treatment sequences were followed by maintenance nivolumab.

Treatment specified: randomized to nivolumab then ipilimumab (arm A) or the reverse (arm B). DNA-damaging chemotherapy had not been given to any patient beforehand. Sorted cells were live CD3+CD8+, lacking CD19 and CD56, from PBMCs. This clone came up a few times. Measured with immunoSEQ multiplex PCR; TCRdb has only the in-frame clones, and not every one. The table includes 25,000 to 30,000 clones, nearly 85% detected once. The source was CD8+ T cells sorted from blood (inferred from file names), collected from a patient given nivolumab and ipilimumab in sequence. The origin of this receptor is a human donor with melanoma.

CDR3 sequence reads: CASSESPGSSYEQYF. CDR3 in DNA: TGTGCCAGCAGTGAGTCTCCGGGGAGCTCCTACGAGCAGTACTTC. V is TRBV6-1 and J is TRBJ2-7; D perhaps matches TRBD2 (5 bases). This CDR3 contains 15 residues. The ends were cut back, 3 bases at V and 0 bases at J, with 12 bases in the middle. The V gene's germline CDR1 is MNHNS and CDR2 SASEGT.